This T cell receptor (beta chain) was identified during a study of molecular identifiers for immune sequencing clone quantification. Per the germline V gene, CDR1 is LNHDA and CDR2 is SQIVND (reference sequence). This CDR3 is built from 13 residues. V gave up 8 bases and J gave up 0 bases, with 8 bases separating them. TCRdb called the PCR reads again in MiXCR, with one record for every CDR3 protein. This table has some 580,000 distinct CDR3 sequences, roughly 27% appearing once. Sequenced material: naive CD8+ T cells from blood, with Jurkat cell RNA spiked in. Subset denoted: FACS-sorted CD8+CD4-CCR7+CD45RA+ naive T cells. V is TRBV19 and J is TRBJ1-5, with D uncertain. This TCR was recovered from a human donor in good health. Some libraries in this study had Jurkat cell RNA spiked in. CDR3 sequence: CASGENSNQPQHF. As DNA, the CDR3 is TGTGCCAGTGGTGAGAATAGCAATCAGCCCCAGCATTTT.